This T cell receptor beta chain came from a study of identical twins. Study-wide results and limits: Where beta out-of-frame sequences were concerned, excess twin sharing was weaker. Memory repertoires showed no such pattern, whereas abundant cord blood beta clonotypes carried fewer insertions.

The sample holds a few counts of this clonotype. Its antigen is not known. In every case, the donor was a healthy Caucasian. V was cut by 2 bases and J by 8 bases, with 12 bases left in between. CDR3 length: 12 residues. In germline, CDR1 is DFQATT, CDR2 SNEGSKA (reference sequence). Unique molecular identifiers were present on the cDNA, and a universal primer site came from template switching. TCRdb reprocessed the 5' RACE reads with MiXCR, giving one entry per CDR3 protein. The sample consists of 1.5 million to 2 million distinct CDR3 sequences, under 35% of them appearing once. The sample was cord blood. The rearrangement links TRBV20-1 to TRBJ1-2; no firm D call. This TCR came from a newborn girl in good health. As DNA, the CDR3 is TGCAGTGCTAGAAATTCGGTCGGCGGCTACACCTTC. This translates into CSARNSVGGYTF.